This T cell receptor (beta chain) was obtained from a study of technical replicates of blood from a handful of donors. Assay used: immunoSEQ multiplex PCR; TCRdb lists only in-frame clones, some missing. The sample shows tens of thousands of clones, roughly 94% of them seen only once. This CDR3 has 16 residues. Germline V gene lookup returns CDR1 MNHNY and CDR2 SVGAGI (reference sequence). V dropped 0 bases and J dropped 0 bases, with 9 bases sitting between them. The sequence derives from a human donor in good health. The chain couples TRBV6-6 to TRBJ2-4; D gene uncertain. The sample consisted of T cells isolated from PBMCs. In DNA form, the CDR3 reads TGTGCCAGCAGTTACTCGGAGTTAACAGCCAAAAACATTCAGTACTTC. It encodes CASSYSELTAKNIQYF.